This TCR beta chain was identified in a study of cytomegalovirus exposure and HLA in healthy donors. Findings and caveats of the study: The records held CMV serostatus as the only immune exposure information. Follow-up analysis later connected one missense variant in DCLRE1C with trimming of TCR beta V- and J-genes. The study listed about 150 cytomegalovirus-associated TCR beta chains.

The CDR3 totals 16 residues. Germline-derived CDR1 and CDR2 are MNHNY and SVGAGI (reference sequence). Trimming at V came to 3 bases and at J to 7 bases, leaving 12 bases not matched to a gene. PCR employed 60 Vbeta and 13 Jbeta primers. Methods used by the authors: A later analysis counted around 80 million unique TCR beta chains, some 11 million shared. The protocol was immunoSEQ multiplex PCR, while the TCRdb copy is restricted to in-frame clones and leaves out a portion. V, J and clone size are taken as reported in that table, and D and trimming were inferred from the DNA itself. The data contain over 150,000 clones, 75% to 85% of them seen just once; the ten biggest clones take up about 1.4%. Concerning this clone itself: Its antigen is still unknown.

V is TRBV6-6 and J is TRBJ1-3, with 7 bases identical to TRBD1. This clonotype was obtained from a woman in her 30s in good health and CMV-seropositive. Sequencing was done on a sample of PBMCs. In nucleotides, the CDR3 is TGTGCCAGCAGTTATGCTCCGGGACAGAGAAGGAACACCATATATTTT. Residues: CASSYAPGQRRNTIYF.